This T cell receptor beta chain stems from a study of naive and memory T cell subsets. Amplification of ligated cDNA took four PCR rounds with SP2 and nested alpha and beta constant primers. In TCRdb, the UMI-ligation and nested PCR reads were re-called with MiXCR into one record per CDR3 protein. The repertoire consists of 25,000 to 35,000 distinct CDR3 sequences, with 6.7% occurring once and the leading ten covering approximately 3.1%. This sample's treatment: skin biopsy from PPD injection site in Mantoux-positive individual. An oligonucleotide containing a UMI was ligated to the 3' end of TCR cDNA. Biopsied sites were PPD injections in people with a positive Mantoux test. At least ten counts were recorded for this clonotype. The CDR3 has 16 amino acids. Trimming at V came to 1 base and at J to 4 bases, leaving 5 bases not matched to a gene. CDR1 is SEHNR and CDR2 is FQNEAQ in the germline V gene (reference sequence).

The sample consisted of skin, taken from a tuberculin skin test site. This sequence joins TRBV7-9 and TRBJ2-3, with TRBD2 matching 10 bases. The TCR originated in an adult in good health. The CDR3 nucleotides are TGTGCCAGCAGCTTAGAGGGACTAGCGAGCGCAGATACGCAGTATTTT. Its protein is CASSLEGLASADTQYF.